The present T cell receptor beta chain was sequenced within a study of T cells expressing NK-cell markers (TCRdb year 2020). Turning to the overall study: In sorted CD3+CD56+NKG2C+, CD3+CD56+NKG2C- and CD3+CD56-NKG2C+ T-cell subsets from several donors, TCR beta-chain repertoires were profiled. The study sequenced eight donors, all healthy volunteers chosen at random: three men and five women. Among the eight sequenced donors, seven were HCMV-seropositive and one was HCMV-seronegative. Sequencing of the libraries produced 2 x 150 bp reads on Illumina HiSeq 2000/2500, MiSeq or NextSeq.

The CDR3, cysteine through phenylalanine, is 13 amino acids long. DNA is not on record. The germline V gene specifies KGHSH as CDR1 and LQKENI as CDR2. HCMV-specific IgG was detected in serum with a commercial ELISA kit to determine HCMV serostatus. Ficoll density gradient centrifugation was used to isolate peripheral blood mononuclear cells from blood. The sequencer was an Illumina HiSeq 2000. 5'RACE template switching, by which a universal primer site and unique molecular identifiers were added, was used to make TCR beta cDNA libraries. cDNA synthesis was primed from the TCR beta constant segment and was followed by two successive PCR amplification steps. Concerning the study's data processing: MIGEC was used to demultiplex reads and group reads by UMI, and MiTCR was used to assemble and quantify clonotypes. To exclude erroneous sequences, only TCR cDNA sequences supported by at least two reads were retained. The tcR package was used for downstream repertoire analysis, and clonotypes were matched between fractions using CDR3 nucleotide sequence together with V segment. VDJmatch was used to annotate antigen specificity against VDJdb, with one amino acid substitution in CDR3 permitted. Reads reprocessed by TCRdb are summarized as one entry per CDR3 protein sequence, and DNA is absent. The V and J calls shown here were made by TCRdb, not taken from the authors' results. For this sample, the table gives roughly 420,000 distinct CDR3 sequences. Approximately 6.8% of the sample goes to the ten largest clones.

Broad study findings and their caveats: For roughly 6 donors, the dominant CD3+CD56+NKG2C+ clonotypes were among the top 10 CD8+ clonotypes and accounted for about 1.0-7.5% of CD8+ T cells. Those dominant clonotypes were again the most abundant among CD3+CD56-NKG2C+ cells in several donors, at about 25-60.1%. It remained unclear whether the expanded NKG2C-expressing T cell clones were specific for HCMV antigens.

Notes on this clonotype: Which antigen it targets is not known.

The chain couples TRBV18 to TRBJ2-1. The origin of this receptor is a woman aged 18-69 years in good health. The sample was blood T cells: a sorted CD56 or NKG2C T cell subset, CD4+ or CD8+ T cells, or bulk PBMC T cells (not recorded which). This receptor has the CDR3 CASSLRNYNEQFF.